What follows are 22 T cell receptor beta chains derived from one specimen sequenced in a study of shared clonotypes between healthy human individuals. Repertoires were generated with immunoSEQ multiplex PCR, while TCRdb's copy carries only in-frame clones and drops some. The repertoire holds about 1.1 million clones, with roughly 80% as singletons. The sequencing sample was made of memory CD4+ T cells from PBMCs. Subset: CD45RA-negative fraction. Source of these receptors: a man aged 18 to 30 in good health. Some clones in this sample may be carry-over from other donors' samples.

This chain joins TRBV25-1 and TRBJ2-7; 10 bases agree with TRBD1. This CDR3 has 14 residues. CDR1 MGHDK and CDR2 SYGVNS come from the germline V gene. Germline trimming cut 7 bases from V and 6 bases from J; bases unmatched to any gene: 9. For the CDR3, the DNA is TGTGCCAGCAAGACCGGGACAGGGGCAGGCGAGCAGTACTTC. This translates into CASKTGTGAGEQYF.

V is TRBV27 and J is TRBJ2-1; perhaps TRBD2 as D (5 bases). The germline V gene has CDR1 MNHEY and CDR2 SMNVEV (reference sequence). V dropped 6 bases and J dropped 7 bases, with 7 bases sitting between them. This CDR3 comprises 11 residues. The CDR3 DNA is TGTGCCAGCAGACTAGTAAATGAGCAGTTCTTC. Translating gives CASRLVNEQFF.

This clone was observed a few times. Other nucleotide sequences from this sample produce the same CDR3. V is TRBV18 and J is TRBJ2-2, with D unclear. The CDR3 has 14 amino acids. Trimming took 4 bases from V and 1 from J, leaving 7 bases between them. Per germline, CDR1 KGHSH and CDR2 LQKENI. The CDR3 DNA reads TGTGCCAGCTCACAGGGTCAGAACACCGGGGAGCTGTTTTTT. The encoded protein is CASSQGQNTGELFF.

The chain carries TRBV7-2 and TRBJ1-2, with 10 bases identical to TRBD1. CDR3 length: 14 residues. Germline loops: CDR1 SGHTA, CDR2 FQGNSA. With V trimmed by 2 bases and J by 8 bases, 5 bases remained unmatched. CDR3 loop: CASSLNDRGRGYTF. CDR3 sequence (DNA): TGTGCCAGCAGCTTAAACGACAGGGGGCGCGGCTACACCTTC.

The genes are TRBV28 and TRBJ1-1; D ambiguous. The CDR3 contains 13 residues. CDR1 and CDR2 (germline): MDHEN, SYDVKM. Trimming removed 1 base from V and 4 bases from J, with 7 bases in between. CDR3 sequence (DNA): TGTGCCAGCAGTTTATTGAAATCCACTGAAGCTTTCTTT. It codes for CASSLLKSTEAFF.

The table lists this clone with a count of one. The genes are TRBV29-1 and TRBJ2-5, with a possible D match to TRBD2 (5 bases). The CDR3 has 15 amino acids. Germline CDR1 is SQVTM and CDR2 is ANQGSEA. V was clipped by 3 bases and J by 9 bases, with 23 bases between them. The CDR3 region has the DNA TGCAGCGTTGAGGTTCCCTTAGGACTCGTGGGAGCCCAGTACTTC. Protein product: CSVEVPLGLVGAQYF. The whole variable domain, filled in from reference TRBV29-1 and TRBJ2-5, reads SAVISQKPSRDICQRGTSLTIQCQVDSQVTMMFWYRQQPGQSLTLIATANQGSEATYESGFVIDKFPISRPNLTFSTLTVSNMSPEDSSIYLCSVEVPLGLVGAQYFGPGTRLLVL.

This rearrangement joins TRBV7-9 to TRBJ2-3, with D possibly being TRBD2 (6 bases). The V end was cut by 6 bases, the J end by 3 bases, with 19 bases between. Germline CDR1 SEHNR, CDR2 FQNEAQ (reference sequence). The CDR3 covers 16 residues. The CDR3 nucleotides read TGTGCCAGCAGAAAAGCGGCTAGCGAGTTGACAGATACGCAGTATTTT. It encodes CASRKAASELTDTQYF.

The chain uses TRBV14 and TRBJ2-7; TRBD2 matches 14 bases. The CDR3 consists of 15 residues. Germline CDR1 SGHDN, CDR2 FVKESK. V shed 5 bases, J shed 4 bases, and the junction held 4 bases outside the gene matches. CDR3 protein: CASSGTSGRVYEQYF. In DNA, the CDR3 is TGTGCCAGCAGCGGGACTAGCGGGAGAGTATACGAGCAGTACTTC.

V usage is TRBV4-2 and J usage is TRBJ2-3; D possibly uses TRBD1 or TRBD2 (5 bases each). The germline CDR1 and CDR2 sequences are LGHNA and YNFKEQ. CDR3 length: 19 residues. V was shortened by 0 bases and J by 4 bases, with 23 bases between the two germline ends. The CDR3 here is CASSQDALKGTQRSDTQYF. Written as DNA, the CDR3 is TGTGCCAGCAGCCAAGATGCCCTCAAGGGGACGCAGAGGTCAGATACGCAGTATTTT.

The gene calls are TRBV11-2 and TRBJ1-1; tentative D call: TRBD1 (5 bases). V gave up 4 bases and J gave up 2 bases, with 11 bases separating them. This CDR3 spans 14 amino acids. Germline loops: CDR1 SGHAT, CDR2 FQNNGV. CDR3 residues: CASSWRTRNTEAFF. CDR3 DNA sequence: TGTGCCAGCAGCTGGAGGACAAGAAACACTGAAGCTTTCTTT.

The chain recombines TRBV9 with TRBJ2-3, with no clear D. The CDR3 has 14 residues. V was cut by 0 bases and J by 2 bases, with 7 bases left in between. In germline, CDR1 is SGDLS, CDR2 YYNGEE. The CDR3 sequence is CASSVGPHTDTQYF. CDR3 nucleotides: TGTGCCAGCAGCGTAGGGCCCCACACAGATACGCAGTATTTT.

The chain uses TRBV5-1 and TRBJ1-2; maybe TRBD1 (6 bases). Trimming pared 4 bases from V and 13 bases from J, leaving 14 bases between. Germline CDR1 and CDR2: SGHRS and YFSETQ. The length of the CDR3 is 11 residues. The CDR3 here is CASSREGGLTF. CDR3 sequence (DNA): TGCGCCAGCAGCCGCGAGGGGGGGCTCACCTTC.

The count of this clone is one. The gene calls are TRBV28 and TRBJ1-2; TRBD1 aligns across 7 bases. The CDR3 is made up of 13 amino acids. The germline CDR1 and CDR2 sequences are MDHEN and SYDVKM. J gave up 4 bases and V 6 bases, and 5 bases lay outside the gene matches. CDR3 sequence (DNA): TGTGCCAGCAGCAAGGGACAGCTCTATGGCTACACCTTC. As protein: CASSKGQLYGYTF.

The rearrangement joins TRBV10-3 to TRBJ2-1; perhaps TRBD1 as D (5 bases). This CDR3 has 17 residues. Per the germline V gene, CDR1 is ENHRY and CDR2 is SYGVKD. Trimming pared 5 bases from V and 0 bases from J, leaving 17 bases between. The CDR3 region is CAISRQGGGNSYNEQFF. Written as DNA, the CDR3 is TGTGCCATCAGTCGTCAGGGTGGCGGAAACTCCTACAATGAGCAGTTCTTC.

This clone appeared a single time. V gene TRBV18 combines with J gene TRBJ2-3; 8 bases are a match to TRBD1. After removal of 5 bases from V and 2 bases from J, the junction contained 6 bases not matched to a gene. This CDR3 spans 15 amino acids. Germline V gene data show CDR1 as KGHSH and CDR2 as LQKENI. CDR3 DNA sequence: TGTGCCAGCTCATTGGACAGGGACTTCACAGATACGCAGTATTTT. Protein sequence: CASSLDRDFTDTQYF.

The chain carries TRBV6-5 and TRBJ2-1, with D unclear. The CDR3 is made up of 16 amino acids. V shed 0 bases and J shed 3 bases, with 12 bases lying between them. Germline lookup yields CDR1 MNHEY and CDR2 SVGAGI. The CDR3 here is CASSYSWGAFYNEQFF. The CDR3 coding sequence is TGTGCCAGCAGTTACTCGTGGGGTGCCTTCTACAATGAGCAGTTCTTC.

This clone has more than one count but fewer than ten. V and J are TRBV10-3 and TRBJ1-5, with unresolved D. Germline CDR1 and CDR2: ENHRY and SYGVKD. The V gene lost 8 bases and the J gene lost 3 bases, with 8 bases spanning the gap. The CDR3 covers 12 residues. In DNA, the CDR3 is TGTGCCATCGGCGCTCCCAATCAGCCCCAGCATTTT. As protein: CAIGAPNQPQHF.

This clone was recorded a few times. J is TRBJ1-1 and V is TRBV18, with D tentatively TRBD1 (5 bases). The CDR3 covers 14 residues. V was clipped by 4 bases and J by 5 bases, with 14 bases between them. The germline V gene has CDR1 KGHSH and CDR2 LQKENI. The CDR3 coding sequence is TGTGCCAGCTCACTCGAGGCAGGGCTAACTGAAGCTTTCTTT. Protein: CASSLEAGLTEAFF.

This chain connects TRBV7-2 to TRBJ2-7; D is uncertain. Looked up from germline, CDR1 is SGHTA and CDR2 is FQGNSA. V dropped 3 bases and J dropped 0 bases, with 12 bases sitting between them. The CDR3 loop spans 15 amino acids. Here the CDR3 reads CASSFAITASYEQYF. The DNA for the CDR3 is TGTGCCAGCAGCTTCGCGATTACAGCCTCCTACGAGCAGTACTTC.

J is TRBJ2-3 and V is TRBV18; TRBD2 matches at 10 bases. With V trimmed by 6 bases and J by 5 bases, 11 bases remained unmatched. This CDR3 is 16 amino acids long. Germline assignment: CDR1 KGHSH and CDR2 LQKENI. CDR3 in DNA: TGTGCCAGCTCGCGTACTAGCGGGACGATTGGAGATACGCAGTATTTT. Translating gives CASSRTSGTIGDTQYF.

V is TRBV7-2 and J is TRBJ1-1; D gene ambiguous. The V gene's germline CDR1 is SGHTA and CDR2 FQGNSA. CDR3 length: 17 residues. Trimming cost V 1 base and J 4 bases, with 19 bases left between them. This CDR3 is CASSLGRGGRGPTEAFF. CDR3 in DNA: TGTGCCAGCAGCTTAGGGCGTGGAGGTCGCGGGCCCACTGAAGCTTTCTTT.

CDR3 sequence (DNA): TGTGCCAGCAGTGACGGGGGGAGCTATGGCTACACCTTC. It is translated as CASSDGGSYGYTF. The chain is built from TRBV6-1 and TRBJ1-2; weak D call: TRBD1 (5 bases). This CDR3 spans 13 amino acids. The ends were cut back, 3 bases at V and 4 bases at J, with 9 bases in the middle. Germline assignment: CDR1 MNHNS and CDR2 SASEGT.